A single sample is the source of the 23 T cell receptor beta chains below, sequenced in a study of blood T cell repertoires in COVID-19 (TCRdb year 2020). To prepare the library, the immunoSEQ multiplex PCR assay was applied. The table comes from immuneACCESS by way of TCRdb, which keeps in-frame sequences with V and J called. Part of the clones is missing from these tables; in studies checked, under half for an unresolved V gene and the rest for unknown reasons. This sample has 350,000 or so clones in its table, and more than 85% of those were observed once. The ten largest make up under 20% of the sample. The sample was PBMCs or T cells enriched from blood (not recorded which). Receptors originate from a woman in her thirties who had recovered from COVID-19.

This rearrangement joins TRBV27 to TRBJ2-7; TRBD1 matches at 11 bases. The CDR3 is made up of 15 amino acids. CDR1 is MNHEY and CDR2 is SMNVEV in the germline V gene (reference sequence). Germline trimming cut 5 bases from V and 3 bases from J; bases unmatched to any gene: 6. CDR3 sequence: CASSPRTGGLYEQYF. In DNA, the CDR3 is TGTGCCAGCAGTCCACGGACAGGGGGCCTCTACGAGCAGTACTTC.

J is TRBJ2-7 and V is TRBV18, with 11 bases matching TRBD1. CDR1 and CDR2 (germline): KGHSH, LQKENI. The CDR3 runs 15 residues. V gave up 3 bases and J gave up 4 bases; unmatched junction bases: 5. The CDR3 sequence is CASSPGTGGFYEQYF. The CDR3 bases are TGTGCCAGCTCACCTGGGACAGGGGGATTTTACGAGCAGTACTTC.

The rearrangement joins TRBV27 to TRBJ2-2; 11 positions agree with TRBD2. V gave up 3 bases and J gave up 6 bases; unmatched junction bases: 3. This CDR3 is 15 amino acids long. Per the germline V gene, CDR1 is MNHEY and CDR2 is SMNVEV (reference sequence). The CDR3: CASSFLLAGAGELFF. CDR3 in DNA: TGTGCCAGCAGTTTTTTACTAGCGGGAGCCGGGGAGCTGTTTTTT.

The V gene is TRBV7-8, the J gene TRBJ1-5; D remains unclear. Trimming took off 1 base at V and 0 bases at J, with 10 bases between the two ends. The CDR3 sequence is 16 residues long. Looked up from germline, CDR1 is SGHVS and CDR2 is FQNEAQ. CDR3 nucleotides: TGTGCCAGCAGCTTAGAGCTGTCACTTAGCAATCAGCCCCAGCATTTT. It specifies CASSLELSLSNQPQHF.

This chain joins TRBV15 and TRBJ2-3; D possibly corresponds to TRBD2 (6 bases). V lost 7 bases and J lost 5, with 13 bases in between. This CDR3 has 13 amino acids. The germline V gene encodes CDR1 LNHNV and CDR2 YYDKDF (reference sequence). The CDR3 is CATKLREEDTQYF. Written as DNA, the CDR3 is TGTGCCACCAAGTTGCGGGAAGAAGATACGCAGTATTTT.

The V call is TRBV28, the J call TRBJ2-5; 8 bases match TRBD2. From germline, CDR1 is MDHEN and CDR2 SYDVKM. The trim removed 4 bases at V and 2 bases at J, leaving 12 bases unmatched. The CDR3 loop spans 17 amino acids. This CDR3 is CASSSPSTSAVQETQYF. The DNA for the CDR3 is TGTGCCAGCAGTTCCCCCTCGACTAGCGCAGTACAAGAGACCCAGTACTTC.

This chain uses TRBV6-5 with TRBJ2-3; the D gene is possibly TRBD2 (6 bases). In germline, CDR1 is MNHEY, CDR2 SVGAGI. This CDR3 is built from 15 residues. Trimming removed 2 bases from V and 4 bases from J, with 13 bases in between. DNA for the CDR3: TGTGCCAGCAGTTACGAGGCTAGCGAGGCAGATACGCAGTATTTT. It yields the protein CASSYEASEADTQYF.

The chain joins TRBV5-5 to TRBJ1-2; no definite D call. V lost 4 bases, J lost 0 bases, and 4 bases lay in between. The germline V gene has CDR1 SGHKS and CDR2 YYEKEE (reference sequence). The CDR3 length is 12 residues. The CDR3: CASSETNYGYTF. For the CDR3, the DNA is TGTGCCAGCAGCGAGACTAACTATGGCTACACCTTC. Filled out from reference TRBV5-5 and TRBJ1-2, the complete variable domain reads DAGVTQSPTHLIKTRGQQVTLRCSPISGHKSVSWYQQVLGQGPQFIFQYYEKEERGRGNFPDRFSARQFPNYSSELNVNALLLGDSALYLCASSETNYGYTFGSGTRLTVV.

This clone is a singleton in its sample. The J gene is TRBJ1-1, the V gene TRBV28; D possibly corresponds to TRBD1 (5 bases). V dropped 8 bases and J dropped 5 bases, with 18 bases sitting between them. CDR3 length: 14 residues. CDR1 is MDHEN, CDR2 SYDVKM, per germline. CDR3: CASSGIWGGTEAFF. CDR3 DNA sequence: TGTGCCAGCTCGGGGATCTGGGGGGGGACTGAAGCTTTCTTT.

The chain employs TRBV3-1 (or the pseudogene TRBV3-2) and TRBJ1-2; 10 bases agree with TRBD1. The CDR3 is 13 amino acids. Losses at the gene ends were 4 bases for V and 7 bases for J; bases not matched to a gene: 3. Germline V CDR1 and CDR2: LGHDT, YNNKEL (reference sequence). In DNA form, the CDR3 reads TGTGCCAGCAGCCGGGACAGGGGTTCTGGCTACACCTTC. Its translation: CASSRDRGSGYTF.

The J gene is TRBJ2-2, the V gene TRBV28, with a tentative D call TRBD2 (5 bases). This CDR3 comprises 17 residues. V was clipped by 4 bases and J by 0 bases, with 15 bases between them. The germline gives CDR1 MDHEN, CDR2 SYDVKM. This CDR3 reads CASSSVPGSTNTGELFF. CDR3 nucleotide sequence: TGTGCCAGCAGTTCGGTTCCGGGATCCACGAACACCGGGGAGCTGTTTTTT.

This rearrangement joins TRBV12-3 or TRBV12-4 to TRBJ2-1; the D gene is possibly TRBD1 (5 bases). Between the trimmed V and J ends, which lost 6 bases and 8 bases, there was a span of 11 bases. CDR3 length: 12 amino acids. The CDR3 spells CASRTQGYEQFF. CDR3 bases: TGTGCCAGCAGGACCCAGGGCTATGAGCAGTTCTTC.

The chain has TRBV28 and TRBJ2-5, with D possibly TRBD2 on 6 matching bases. V gave up 3 bases and J gave up 4 bases, with 15 bases separating them. Germline V gene sequence: CDR1 MDHEN, CDR2 SYDVKM. The CDR3 spans 15 residues. DNA of the CDR3: TGTGCCAGCAGTTTTCTACCGGGAGTAACAGAGACCCAGTACTTC. Translation gives CASSFLPGVTETQYF.

The CDR3 DNA follows: TGTGCCAGCAGCCCTGACAGGGGTTCGTTTTGGACAGATACGCAGTATTTT. This translates into CASSPDRGSFWTDTQYF. The chain combines TRBV5-6 with TRBJ2-3, with 8 nucleotides matching TRBD1. The V gene's germline CDR1 is SGHDT and CDR2 YYEEEE. V dropped 4 bases and J dropped 3; count of bases not matched to a gene: 13. There are 17 residues in the CDR3. The variable domain in full, with the rest retrieved from reference TRBV5-6 and TRBJ2-3, is DAGVTQSPTHLIKTRGQQVTLRCSPKSGHDTVSWYQQALGQGPQFIFQYYEEEERQRGNFPDRFSGHQFPNYSSELNVNALLLGDSALYLCASSPDRGSFWTDTQYFGPGTRLTVL.

The chain is built from TRBV28 and TRBJ2-2, with a possible D match to TRBD1 (6 bases). With 3 bases removed from V and 8 bases from J, the gap between germline ends came to 16 bases. This CDR3 region has 15 residues. The germline V gene encodes CDR1 MDHEN and CDR2 SYDVKM. The CDR3 sequence: CASSFPGQLQGELFF. The CDR3 bases are TGTGCCAGCAGTTTCCCTGGACAGCTCCAAGGGGAGCTGTTTTTT.

The chain employs TRBV11-2 and TRBJ2-5; 10 bases fit TRBD2. V lost 6 bases and J lost 3; bases outside the gene matches: 7. The CDR3 loop spans 15 amino acids. Germline lookup yields CDR1 SGHAT and CDR2 FQNNGV. In DNA form, the CDR3 reads TGTGCCAGCAGTCTCCCTAGCGGGAGAAAAGAGACCCAGTACTTC. Translated, it gives CASSLPSGRKETQYF. The full variable domain, with the rest looked up from reference TRBV11-2 and TRBJ2-5, is EAGVAQSPRYKIIEKRQSVAFWCNPISGHATLYWYQQILGQGPKLLIQFQNNGVVDDSQLPKDRFSAERLKGVDSTLKIQPAKLEDSAVYLCASSLPSGRKETQYFGPGTRLLVL.

The rearrangement uses TRBV5-1 and TRBJ2-3; D is possibly TRBD2 (5 bases). This CDR3 region has 15 residues. Germline CDR1 reads SGHRS; CDR2 reads YFSETQ. Trimming took off 0 bases at V and 0 bases at J, with 8 bases between the two ends. The CDR3 loop is CASSLDAGSTDTQYF. The CDR3 DNA is TGCGCCAGCAGCTTGGACGCGGGTAGCACAGATACGCAGTATTTT.

The V call is TRBV28, the J call TRBJ2-5; D gene ambiguous. This CDR3 has 14 residues. Trimming stripped 5 bases from V and 2 bases from J, with 12 bases between. Germline CDR1 and CDR2: MDHEN and SYDVKM. CDR3 in DNA: TGTGCCAGCAGTCCACCAGGCTTTCAAGAGACCCAGTACTTC. Encoded protein: CASSPPGFQETQYF.

The chain recombines TRBV6-5 with TRBJ1-3; TRBD1 aligns across 7 bases. CDR3 size: 15 residues. The V segment lost 6 bases and the J segment 0 bases; nucleotides outside the gene matches: 5. CDR1 is MNHEY, CDR2 SVGAGI, per germline. The chain's CDR3 is CASRQTGLSGNTIYF. The CDR3 nucleotides read TGTGCCAGCAGGCAGACAGGGCTCTCTGGAAACACCATATATTTT.

The gene calls are TRBV5-5 and TRBJ1-2; a weak D match, TRBD1 (5 bases). The CDR3 sequence is 15 residues long. V shed 2 bases and J shed 2 bases, with 13 bases lying between them. The V gene's germline CDR1 is SGHKS and CDR2 YYEKEE (reference sequence). In DNA form, the CDR3 reads TGTGCCAGCAGCTTTACGGCGACAGAGAACTATGGCTACACCTTC. This translates into CASSFTATENYGYTF.

The chain is built from TRBV27 and TRBJ2-1, with TRBD1 identical over 10 bases. The V and J ends lost 8 bases and 3 bases, in that order; junction bases with no gene match: 1. The CDR3 has 13 amino acids. Germline V gene sequence: CDR1 MNHEY, CDR2 SMNVEV (reference sequence). As DNA, the CDR3 is TGTGCCAGCGGACAGGGGGTCTACAATGAGCAGTTCTTC. This translates into CASGQGVYNEQFF.

The CDR3 region has the DNA TGTGCCAGCAGTTCTCGACTAGCTCCTGAGTCGTTCTTC. It yields the protein CASSSRLAPESFF. This rearrangement joins TRBV6-5 to TRBJ2-1; 7 bases match TRBD2. The CDR3 is 13 residues long. Germline CDR1 reads MNHEY; CDR2 reads SVGAGI. Unmatched junction bases numbered 12, after V lost 4 bases and J lost 15 bases.

This chain connects TRBV9 to TRBJ2-1, with 8 bases aligning to TRBD2. There are 14 residues in the CDR3. V trimming: 4 bases; J trimming: 8 bases; junction bases outside the gene matches: 8. Germline CDR1 SGDLS, CDR2 YYNGEE. The CDR3 loop is CASSQSGGPHEQFF. As DNA, the CDR3 is TGTGCCAGCAGCCAATCGGGGGGGCCTCATGAGCAGTTCTTC.